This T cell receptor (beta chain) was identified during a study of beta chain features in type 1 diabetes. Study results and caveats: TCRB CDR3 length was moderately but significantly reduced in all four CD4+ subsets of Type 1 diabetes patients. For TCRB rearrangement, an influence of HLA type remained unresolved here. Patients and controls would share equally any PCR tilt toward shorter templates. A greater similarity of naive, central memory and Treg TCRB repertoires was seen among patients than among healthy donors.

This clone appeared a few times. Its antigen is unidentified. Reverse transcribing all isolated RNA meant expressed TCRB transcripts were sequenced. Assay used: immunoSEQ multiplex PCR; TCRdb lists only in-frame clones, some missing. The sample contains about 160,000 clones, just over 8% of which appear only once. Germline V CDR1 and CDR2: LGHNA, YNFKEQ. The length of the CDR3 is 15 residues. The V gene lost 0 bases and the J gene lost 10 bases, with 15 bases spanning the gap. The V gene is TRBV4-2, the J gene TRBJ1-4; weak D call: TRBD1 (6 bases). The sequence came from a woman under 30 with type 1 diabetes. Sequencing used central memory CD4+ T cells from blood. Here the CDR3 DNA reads TGTGCCAGCAGCCAAGATCGAACAGGGAGGGGAAAACTGTTTTTT. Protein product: CASSQDRTGRGKLFF.